The source of this T cell receptor beta chain is a study of shared clonotypes between healthy human individuals (dated by TCRdb to about 2020). Some background on the complete study: The cohort included three men and a couple of women between 18 and 49 years of age. For each donor, three plates each were used for CD4 naive and CD4 memory, two plates were used for CD8 naive, and one plate was used for CD8 memory. The study deeply sequenced blood TCR repertoires of five healthy adults to estimate repertoire size and the extent of clonotype sharing between individuals. To increase sequencing depth and limit assay-specific biases, different laboratories used diverse techniques to prepare libraries and sequence TCR repertoires. Between about 0.85 and 9.5 billion PBMCs per donor were obtained by leukapheresis. Study-wide conclusions, independent of this receptor: Based on pairwise subsampling, the degree of clonotype sharing among donors was expected to be affected by sequencing depth. Compared with non-shared clonotypes, the clonotypes found in all four sorted-subset donors had higher generation probabilities. Even with the large sequencing depth, rarefaction of the sorted-subset datasets indicated that sequencing was incomplete. Estimated clonotype richness was generally larger for naive than for memory subsets. Because the study included a small number of donors, the genetic and exposure-history diversity represented was limited. Only blood was sampled, and tissue TCR repertoires likely differ from those in blood. Across a few donors, approximately 5% of naive CD4, roughly 3.4% of naive CD8, about 2% of memory CD4, and about 0.4% of memory CD8 clonotypes were shared.

Using the deep immunoSEQ assay, TCR CDR3 regions were amplified from genomic DNA by multiplex PCR. Extracted genomic DNA from each cell subset was spread evenly across all wells of several immunoSEQ 96-well plates, with each plate serving as a replicate. For sorted subsets, 150 to 250 ng of genomic DNA, equivalent to about 30,000 T cell genomes, went into each replicate PCR. Purified libraries were measured with a Qubit 3.0 fluorometer, size-checked on a Bioanalyzer 2100, and measured again with the KAPA Library Quantification kit. A separate single-read 150-cycle Illumina NextSeq 550 flow cell was used to sequence each immunoSEQ 96-well plate. The authors processed their data as follows. The immunoSEQ output contained only junctional sequences without quality scores, so filtering could not match that applied to full-length reads. To assign V/J genes and CDR3, sequences were annotated against IMGT germline references using PyIR, a Python wrapper for IgBLAST v1.9. Reads were filtered out if the reads had weak V/J assignments (E-value above 1e-6), no CDR3, stop codons, out-of-frame junctions, or ambiguous translated residues. V3J clonotypes were defined as sequences sharing an identical inferred V gene, J gene, and CDR3 amino acid sequence. The percentage overlap between two repertoires was calculated by dividing the number of shared unique clonotypes by the size of the smaller repertoire. Repertoire richness was assessed with RTK rarefaction, the Chao1 estimator, and Recon v2.1 estimates of unobserved clonotypes. Generation probabilities for all TCRbeta clonotypes obtained by the gDNA method from four donors were computed using OLGA. This immuneACCESS table, as held by TCRdb, lists in-frame sequences with V and J called but not all clones. Of the missing ones, under half trace to an unresolved V gene in checked studies; the others have no known cause. For V, J and clone size, that table is used; D and trimming come from the DNA. The sample table shows about 1.1 million clones, and more than 75% are seen once. The biggest ten clones account for approximately 0.52% of the sample.

V and J lose 6 bases and 3 bases, and a span of 14 bases separates them. Its CDR3 holds 14 amino acids, cysteine through phenylalanine. The read is trimmed to its CDR3 DNA, 42 bases read in frame from base 1. CDR1 is given as LNHDA and CDR2 as SQIVND, both from the germline V gene (reference sequence). This clone was counted between two and nine times. Its antigen is not yet known. Base-call qualities are not available, and no considerably larger clone is one nucleotide away. The donors were healthy, HIV-negative adults with no recently reported acute infections or vaccinations. Only Caucasian adults living in Nashville, Tennessee, USA were represented among the donors. CD4+ T cells were enriched by magnetic negative selection, after which naive cells were positively selected on CD45RA and the negative fraction was taken as the memory subset. Blood was collected by leukapheresis, and PBMCs were isolated by Ficoll-Histopaque density gradient centrifugation and then cryopreserved in liquid nitrogen vapor phase. Purity and quantity of every magnetically sorted T cell population were checked by analytical flow cytometry. Genomic DNA was isolated from every sorted fraction and measured by UV absorbance on a Nanodrop 2000c.

The V gene is TRBV19 and the J gene is TRBJ1-2; the D region possibly corresponds to TRBD1 (6 bases align). Sequenced input: memory CD4+ T cells from PBMCs. The sample's cell subset or site label, decoded: CD45RA-negative fraction. This TCR was sampled from a man in his late teens or twenties in good health. Some clones in this sample may be carry-over from other donors' samples. The DNA sequence is given as TGTGCCAGTAGCCCGGGGACAACCCACTATGGCTACACCTTC. This encodes CASSPGTTHYGYTF.